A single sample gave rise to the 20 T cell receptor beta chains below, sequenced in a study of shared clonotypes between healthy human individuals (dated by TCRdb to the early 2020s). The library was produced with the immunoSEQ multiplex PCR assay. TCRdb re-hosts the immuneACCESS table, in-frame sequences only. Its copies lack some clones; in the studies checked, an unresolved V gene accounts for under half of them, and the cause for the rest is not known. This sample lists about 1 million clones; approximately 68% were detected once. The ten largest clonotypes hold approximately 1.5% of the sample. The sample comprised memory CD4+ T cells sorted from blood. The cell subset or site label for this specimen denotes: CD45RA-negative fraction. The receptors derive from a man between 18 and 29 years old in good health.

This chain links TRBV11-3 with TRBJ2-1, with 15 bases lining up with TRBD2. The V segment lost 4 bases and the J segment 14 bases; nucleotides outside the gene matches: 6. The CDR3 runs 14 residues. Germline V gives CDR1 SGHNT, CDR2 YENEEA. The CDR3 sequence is CASSSRTSGRDKFF. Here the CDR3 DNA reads TGTGCCAGCAGCTCAAGGACTAGCGGGAGGGATAAGTTCTTC.

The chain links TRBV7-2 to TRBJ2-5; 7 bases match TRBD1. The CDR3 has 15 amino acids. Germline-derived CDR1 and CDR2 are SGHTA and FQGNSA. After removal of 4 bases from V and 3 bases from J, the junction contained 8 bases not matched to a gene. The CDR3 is CASSYAGGLEETQYF. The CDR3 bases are TGTGCCAGCAGCTATGCAGGGGGATTGGAAGAGACCCAGTACTTC.

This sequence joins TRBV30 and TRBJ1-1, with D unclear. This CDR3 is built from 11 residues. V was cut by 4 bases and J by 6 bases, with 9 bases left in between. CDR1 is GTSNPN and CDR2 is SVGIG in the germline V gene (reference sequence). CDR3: CAWMSGAEAFF. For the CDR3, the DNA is TGTGCCTGGATGTCGGGAGCTGAAGCTTTCTTT.

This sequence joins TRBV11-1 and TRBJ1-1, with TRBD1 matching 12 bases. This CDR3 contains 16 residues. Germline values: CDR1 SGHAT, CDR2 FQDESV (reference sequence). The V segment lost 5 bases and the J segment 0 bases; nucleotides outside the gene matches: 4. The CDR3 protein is CASSPRDRGLNTEAFF. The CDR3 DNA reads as TGTGCCAGCAGCCCGCGGGACAGGGGGCTGAACACTGAAGCTTTCTTT.

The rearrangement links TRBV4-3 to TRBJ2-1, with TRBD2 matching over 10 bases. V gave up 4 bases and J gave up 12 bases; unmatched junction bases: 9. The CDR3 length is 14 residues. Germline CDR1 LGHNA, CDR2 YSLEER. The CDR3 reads CASSPSGSESRQFF. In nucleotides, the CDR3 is TGCGCCAGCAGCCCTAGCGGGAGCGAGTCGCGGCAGTTCTTC.

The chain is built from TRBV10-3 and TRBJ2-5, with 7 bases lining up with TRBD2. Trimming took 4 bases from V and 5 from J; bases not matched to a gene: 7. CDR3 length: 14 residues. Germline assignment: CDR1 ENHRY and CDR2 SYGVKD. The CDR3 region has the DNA TGTGCCATCAGTGGCGCGGGGGTAGGGGAGACCCAGTACTTC. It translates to CAISGAGVGETQYF.

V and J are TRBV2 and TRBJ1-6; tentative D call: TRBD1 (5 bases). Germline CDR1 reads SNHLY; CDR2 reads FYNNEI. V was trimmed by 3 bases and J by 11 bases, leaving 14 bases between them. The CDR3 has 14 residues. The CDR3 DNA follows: TGTGCCAGCAGTGACTACAGTGGGGGTGCACCCCTCCACTTT. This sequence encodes CASSDYSGGAPLHF.

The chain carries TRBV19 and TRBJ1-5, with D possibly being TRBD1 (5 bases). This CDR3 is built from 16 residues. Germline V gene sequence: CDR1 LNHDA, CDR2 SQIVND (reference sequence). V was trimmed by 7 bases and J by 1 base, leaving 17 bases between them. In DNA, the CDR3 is TGTGCCAGTAATCAACCAGGGTTAAGAAGCAATCAGCCCCAGCATTTT. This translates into CASNQPGLRSNQPQHF.

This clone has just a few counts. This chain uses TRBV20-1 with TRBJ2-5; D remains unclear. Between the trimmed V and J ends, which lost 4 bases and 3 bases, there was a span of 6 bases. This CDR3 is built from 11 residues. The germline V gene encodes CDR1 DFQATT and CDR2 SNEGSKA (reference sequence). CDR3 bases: TGCAGTGCTAAAAACAAAGAGACCCAGTACTTC. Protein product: CSAKNKETQYF.

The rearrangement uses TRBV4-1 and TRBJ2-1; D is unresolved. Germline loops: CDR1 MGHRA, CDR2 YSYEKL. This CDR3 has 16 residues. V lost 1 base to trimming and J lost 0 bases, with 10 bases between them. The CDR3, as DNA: TGCGCCAGCAGCCAAGGAGGTTCTAGCTCCTACAATGAGCAGTTCTTC. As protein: CASSQGGSSSYNEQFF.

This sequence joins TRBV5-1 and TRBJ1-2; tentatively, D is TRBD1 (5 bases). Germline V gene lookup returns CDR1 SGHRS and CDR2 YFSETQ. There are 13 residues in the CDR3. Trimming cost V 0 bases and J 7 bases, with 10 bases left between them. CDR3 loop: CASSLEGEGGYTF. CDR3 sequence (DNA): TGCGCCAGCAGCTTGGAAGGGGAAGGTGGCTACACCTTC.

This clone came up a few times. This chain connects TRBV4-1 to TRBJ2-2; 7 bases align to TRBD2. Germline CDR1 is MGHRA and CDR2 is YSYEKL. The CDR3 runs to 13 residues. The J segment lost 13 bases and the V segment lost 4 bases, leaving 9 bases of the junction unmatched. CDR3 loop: CASSPREATTLFF. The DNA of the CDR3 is TGCGCCAGCAGCCCTCGGGAGGCCACGACGCTGTTTTTT.

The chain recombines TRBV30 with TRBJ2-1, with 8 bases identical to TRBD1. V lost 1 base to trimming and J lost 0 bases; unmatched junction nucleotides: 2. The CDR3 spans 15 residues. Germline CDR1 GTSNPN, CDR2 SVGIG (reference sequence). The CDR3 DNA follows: TGTGCCTGGAGTGGGGGACAGGCCTCCTACAATGAGCAGTTCTTC. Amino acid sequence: CAWSGGQASYNEQFF.

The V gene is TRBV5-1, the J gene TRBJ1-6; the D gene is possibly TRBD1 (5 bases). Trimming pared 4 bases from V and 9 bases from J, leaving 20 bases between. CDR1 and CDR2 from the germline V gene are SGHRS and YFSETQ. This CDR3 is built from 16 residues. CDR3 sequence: CASSRSSGTSGSPLHF. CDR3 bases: TGCGCCAGCAGCCGGAGCTCCGGGACCTCGGGTTCACCCCTCCACTTT.

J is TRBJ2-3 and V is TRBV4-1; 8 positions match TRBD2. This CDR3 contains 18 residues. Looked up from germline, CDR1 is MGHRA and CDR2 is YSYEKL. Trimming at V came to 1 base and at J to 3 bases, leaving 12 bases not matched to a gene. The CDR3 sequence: CASSQVYSGGHGTDTQYF. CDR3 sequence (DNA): TGCGCCAGCAGCCAAGTATACAGCGGGGGCCACGGGACAGATACGCAGTATTTT.

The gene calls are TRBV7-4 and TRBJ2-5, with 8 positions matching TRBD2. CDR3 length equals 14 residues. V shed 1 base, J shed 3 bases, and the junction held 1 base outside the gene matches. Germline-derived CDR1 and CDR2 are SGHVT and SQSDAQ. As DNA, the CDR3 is TGTGCCAGCAGCTTAGGGGGACTAGAAGAGACCCAGTACTTC. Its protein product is CASSLGGLEETQYF.

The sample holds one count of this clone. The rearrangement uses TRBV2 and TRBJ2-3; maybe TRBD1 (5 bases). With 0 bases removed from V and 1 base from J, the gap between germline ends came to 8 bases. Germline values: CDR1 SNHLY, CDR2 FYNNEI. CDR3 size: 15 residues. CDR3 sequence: CASSEAGAGTDTQYF. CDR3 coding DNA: TGTGCCAGCAGTGAAGCTGGGGCGGGCACAGATACGCAGTATTTT. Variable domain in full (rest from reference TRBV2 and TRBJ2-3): EPEVTQTPSHQVTQMGQEVILRCVPISNHLYFYWYRQILGQKVEFLVSFYNNEISEKSEIFDDQFSVERPDGSNFTLKIRSTKLEDSAMYFCASSEAGAGTDTQYFGPGTRLTVL.

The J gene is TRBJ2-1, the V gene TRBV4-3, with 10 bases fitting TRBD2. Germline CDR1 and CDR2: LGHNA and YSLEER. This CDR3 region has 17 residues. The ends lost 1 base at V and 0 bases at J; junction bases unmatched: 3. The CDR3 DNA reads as TGCGCCAGCAGCCAAGGGACTAGCGGATCCTCCTACAATGAGCAGTTCTTC. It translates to CASSQGTSGSSYNEQFF.

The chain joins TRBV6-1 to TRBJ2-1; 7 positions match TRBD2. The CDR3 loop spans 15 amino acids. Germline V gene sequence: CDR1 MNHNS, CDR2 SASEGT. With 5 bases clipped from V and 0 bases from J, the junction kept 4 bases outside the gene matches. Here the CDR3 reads CASSKRGISYNEQFF. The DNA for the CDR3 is TGTGCCAGCAGTAAGCGGGGAATCTCCTACAATGAGCAGTTCTTC.

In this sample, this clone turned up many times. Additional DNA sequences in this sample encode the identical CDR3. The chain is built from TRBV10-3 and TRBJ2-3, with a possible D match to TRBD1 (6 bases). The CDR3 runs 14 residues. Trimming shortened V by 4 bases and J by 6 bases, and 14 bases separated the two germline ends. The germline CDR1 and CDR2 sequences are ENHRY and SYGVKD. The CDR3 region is CAISGGQGRDTQYF. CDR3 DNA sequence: TGTGCCATCAGTGGGGGGCAGGGTAGGGATACGCAGTATTTT.